These 19 T cell receptor beta chains originate from one sample sequenced in a study of T cells after somatic rescue of genetic block (dated by TCRdb to between 2020 and 2021). Library preparation used the immunoSEQ multiplex PCR assay. Entries here come from immuneACCESS through TCRdb and include only in-frame sequences with V and J called. Some clones fail to appear in such tables; in the studies checked, an unresolved V gene covers under half of the shortfall, and the cause of the remainder is unknown. The table for this sample lists about 72,000 clones; around 90% of them were counted only once. Clones ranked in the top ten supply approximately 3% of the sample. Sequencing was performed on peripheral blood mononuclear cells (PBMCs). The origin of the receptors is a man in his thirties or forties.

The chain carries TRBV19 and TRBJ1-1; weak D call: TRBD1 (6 bases). Germline CDR1 reads LNHDA; CDR2 reads SQIVND (reference sequence). The CDR3 spans 13 residues. V was trimmed by 8 bases and J by 3 bases, leaving 13 bases between them. CDR3 nucleotide sequence: TGTGCCAGTGCACAGGGCTTTTACACTGAAGCTTTCTTT. Translated, it gives CASAQGFYTEAFF. Full variable domain (missing parts from reference TRBV19 and TRBJ1-1): DGGITQSPKYLFRKEGQNVTLSCEQNLNHDAMYWYRQDPGQGLRLIYYSQIVNDFQKGDIAEGYSVSREKKESFPLTVTSAQKNPTAFYLCASAQGFYTEAFFGQGTRLTVV.

The genes are TRBV4-1 and TRBJ2-1, with 13 bases that match TRBD2. Germline trimming cut 4 bases from V and 7 bases from J; bases unmatched to any gene: 4. CDR1 and CDR2 (germline): MGHRA, YSYEKL. This CDR3 has 15 residues. The CDR3 protein is CASSRGTSGVNEQFF. The CDR3 nucleotides are TGCGCCAGCAGCCGCGGGACTAGCGGGGTGAATGAGCAGTTCTTC.

The chain couples TRBV10-3 to TRBJ1-1, with D uncertain. Germline CDR1 reads ENHRY; CDR2 reads SYGVKD. The CDR3 totals 16 residues. With 0 bases removed from V and 3 bases from J, the gap between germline ends came to 14 bases. The CDR3 protein is CAISESQLYGDTEAFF. DNA for the CDR3: TGTGCCATCAGTGAGTCGCAGTTATATGGGGACACTGAAGCTTTCTTT.

The chain is built from TRBV21-1 and TRBJ2-1; the table's D call, TRBD2, was not checked against the DNA. TRBV21-1 is tagged as a pseudogene. The CDR3 has 16 amino acids. The CDR3 loop reads CASSKRRLTRYNEQFF. CDR3 bases: TGTGCCAGCAGCAAAAGGAGATTAACCCGCTACAATGAGCAGTTCTTC.

This sequence joins TRBV25-1 and TRBJ1-2, with 8 bases lining up with TRBD1. V gave up 1 base and J gave up 4 bases; unmatched junction bases: 5. The CDR3 spans 15 residues. Germline V lookup: CDR1 MGHDK, CDR2 SYGVNS. The CDR3 DNA follows: TGTGCCAGCAGTGAATCGCCAGGGGGCACCTATGGCTACACCTTC. It encodes CASSESPGGTYGYTF.

V and J are TRBV6-5 and TRBJ2-2; 8 nucleotides line up with TRBD2. The CDR3 is 16 residues long. The V gene end was trimmed by 2 bases and the J gene end by 5 bases; junction bases not matched to a gene: 7. The germline V gene has CDR1 MNHEY and CDR2 SVGAGI. CDR3 coding DNA: TGTGCCAGCAGTTACGGAGGGACTAGTCGAACCGGGGAGCTGTTTTTT. Translating gives CASSYGGTSRTGELFF.

The chain combines TRBV5-1 with TRBJ1-1; TRBD1 might be the D (5 bases). Germline lookup yields CDR1 SGHRS and CDR2 YFSETQ. The CDR3 has 15 residues. V shed 1 base and J shed 0 bases, with 10 bases lying between them. CDR3 in amino acids: CASSLRPGLNTEAFF. CDR3 nucleotides: TGCGCCAGCAGCTTGAGGCCAGGGCTGAACACTGAAGCTTTCTTT.

V and J are TRBV4-3 and TRBJ2-2; D remains ambiguous. Between the trimmed V and J ends, which lost 1 base and 6 bases, there was a span of 12 bases. Germline CDR1 and CDR2: LGHNA and YSLEER. This CDR3 comprises 15 residues. CDR3 bases: TGCGCCAGCAGCCAAGCTTGGAGCAAGGCCGGGGAGCTGTTTTTT. Its protein is CASSQAWSKAGELFF.

The chain couples TRBV2 to TRBJ1-2, with 7 bases that match TRBD1. CDR1 and CDR2 from the germline V gene are SNHLY and FYNNEI. With V trimmed by 7 bases and J by 2 bases, 7 bases remained unmatched. The CDR3 covers 14 residues. The CDR3 DNA reads TGTGCCAGCACTAGGGACAGAAAGAACTATGGCTACACCTTC. Its translation: CASTRDRKNYGYTF.

The rearrangement links TRBV2 to TRBJ2-5; either TRBD1 or TRBD2 may fit D (5 bases each). There are 14 residues in the CDR3. Germline V CDR1 and CDR2: SNHLY, FYNNEI. Trimming removed 6 bases from V and 2 bases from J, with 13 bases in between. The CDR3 loop reads CASRARREQETQYF. CDR3 DNA: TGTGCCAGCAGGGCCCGCAGGGAGCAAGAGACCCAGTACTTC.

The V and J genes are TRBV25-1 and TRBJ2-5, with 11 bases aligning to TRBD2. The CDR3 spans 16 residues. J lost 9 bases, V lost 1 base, and 10 bases had no gene match. Germline-derived CDR1 and CDR2 are MGHDK and SYGVNS. As DNA, the CDR3 is TGTGCCAGCAGTGAATTCCTGACTAGCGGGACCGAGTCCCAGTACTTC. The encoded protein is CASSEFLTSGTESQYF.

V is TRBV28 and J is TRBJ2-1; D might be TRBD2 (5 bases). V was clipped by 5 bases and J by 9 bases, with 23 bases between them. Germline V gene lookup returns CDR1 MDHEN and CDR2 SYDVKM. The CDR3 spans 16 residues. In DNA form, the CDR3 reads TGTGCCAGCAGTCCGCGGTGGACTGGAGGCCCCAGTGAGCAGTTCTTC. Translated: CASSPRWTGGPSEQFF.

This chain joins TRBV2 and TRBJ1-1; D gene uncertain. Germline V gene sequence: CDR1 SNHLY, CDR2 FYNNEI. Deletions cut 7 bases from V and 8 bases from J, with 20 bases between. This CDR3 has 14 amino acids. In DNA form, the CDR3 reads TGTGCCAGCACCATGGGATTAGGGTACTTGGAAGCTTTCTTT. This gives the protein CASTMGLGYLEAFF.

This chain links TRBV27 with TRBJ2-3; no reliable D call. Trimming stripped 2 bases from V and 0 bases from J, with 3 bases between. The germline CDR1 and CDR2 sequences are MNHEY and SMNVEV (reference sequence). This CDR3 is 13 amino acids long. CDR3 DNA: TGTGCCAGCAGTTTAGCCAGCACAGATACGCAGTATTTT. Translating gives CASSLASTDTQYF.

To note about this clone: At one of its ends the junction is not consistent with the germline gene, which may arise from a read error. V is TRBV6-1 and J is TRBJ2-5; D is perhaps TRBD1 or TRBD2 (6 bases each). Per the germline V gene, CDR1 is MNHNS and CDR2 is SASEGT. This CDR3 is built from 15 residues. The CDR3, as DNA: TGTGCCAGCAGTGGGTCTAGGGGGGTACAAGGGACCCAGTACTTC. It specifies CASSGSRGVQGTQYF.

In this sample, this clone turned up a few times. The chain has TRBV11-1 and TRBJ2-7, with 11 nucleotides matching TRBD2. V was clipped by 2 bases and J by 2 bases; unmatched bases: 2. The CDR3 spans 15 residues. Germline-derived CDR1 and CDR2 are SGHAT and FQDESV (reference sequence). The CDR3 region has the DNA TGTGCCAGCAGCTTAAAGACTAGCGGGACCTACGAGCAGTACTTC. This codes for CASSLKTSGTYEQYF.

The J gene is TRBJ2-7, the V gene TRBV11-2; the match to TRBD2 covers 8 bases. CDR1 SGHAT and CDR2 FQNNGV come from the germline V gene. V trimming: 5 bases; J trimming: 1 base; junction bases outside the gene matches: 7. CDR3 size: 15 residues. The CDR3 DNA sequence: TGTGCCAGCAGCCAGGCGGGGGGAAGGTCCTACGAGCAGTACTTC. This encodes CASSQAGGRSYEQYF.

The genes are TRBV30 and TRBJ2-5; 7 bases map to TRBD1. This CDR3 is built from 12 residues. Germline lookup yields CDR1 GTSNPN and CDR2 SVGIG (reference sequence). The trim removed 4 bases at V and 5 bases at J, leaving 4 bases unmatched. CDR3 sequence reads: CAWKGAGETQYF. The DNA of the CDR3 is TGTGCCTGGAAGGGGGCCGGGGAGACCCAGTACTTC.

The rearrangement uses TRBV6-1 and TRBJ2-7; D might be TRBD1 (6 bases). The germline V gene encodes CDR1 MNHNS and CDR2 SASEGT. The CDR3 consists of 15 residues. Trimming shortened V by 2 bases and J by 4 bases, and 15 bases separated the two germline ends. The CDR3 loop reads CASSETLTGPYEQYF. The CDR3 DNA reads TGTGCCAGCAGTGAAACGCTGACAGGTCCTTACGAGCAGTACTTC.